Below, 26 T cell receptor beta chains from the same sample are listed, as sequenced in a study of blood T cell repertoires in COVID-19. The data were produced by immunoSEQ multiplex PCR, yet TCRdb's version contains in-frame clones alone and is incomplete. The data contain about 370,000 clones, 85% to 90% of them singletons. Sequencing was carried out using PBMCs or T cells enriched from blood (not recorded which). Receptors were obtained from a young man who had recovered from COVID-19.

The genes are TRBV28 and TRBJ1-5; D is perhaps TRBD1 (6 bases). V lost 5 bases and J 0 bases, leaving 14 bases between the germline ends. The V gene's germline CDR1 is MDHEN and CDR2 SYDVKM. The CDR3 covers 16 residues. CDR3 coding DNA: TGTGCCAGCAGTCCCTCGACAGGAAATAGCAATCAGCCCCAGCATTTT. This codes for CASSPSTGNSNQPQHF.

CDR3 nucleotide sequence: TGTGCCAGCAGCGCTAATGGTGGGACATGGGTTAGTAACGGGGCCAACGTCCTGACTTTC. Its protein product is CASSANGGTWVSNGANVLTF. This chain joins TRBV9 and TRBJ2-6, with D possibly being TRBD1 (6 bases). The ends were cut back, 3 bases at V and 4 bases at J, with 26 bases in the middle. CDR3 length: 20 residues. Germline loops: CDR1 SGDLS, CDR2 YYNGEE. Full variable domain (outside the CDR3, taken from reference TRBV9 and TRBJ2-6): DSGVTQTPKHLITATGQRVTLRCSPRSGDLSVYWYQQSLDQGLQFLIQYYNGEERAKGNILERFSAQQFPDLHSELNLSSLELGDSALYFCASSANGGTWVSNGANVLTFGAGSRLTVL.

The chain uses TRBV3-1 (or the pseudogene TRBV3-2) and TRBJ2-4, with 8 positions matching TRBD2. Germline V gene sequence: CDR1 LGHDT, CDR2 YNNKEL (reference sequence). This CDR3 contains 21 residues. The V and J ends lost 0 bases and 4 bases, in that order; junction bases with no gene match: 20. The CDR3 here is CASSQDPSGGPKKNYKNIQYF. The CDR3 coding sequence is TGTGCCAGCAGCCAAGATCCCAGCGGGGGCCCAAAAAAAAATTATAAAAACATTCAGTACTTC.

This clone was counted once. The chain recombines TRBV14 with TRBJ1-2, with 10 bases fitting TRBD1. This CDR3 is 14 amino acids long. With 4 bases clipped from V and 4 bases from J, the junction kept 3 bases outside the gene matches. Looked up from germline, CDR1 is SGHDN and CDR2 is FVKESK. CDR3 sequence (DNA): TGTGCCAGCAGCCCTCGGACAGGGGGCTATGGCTACACCTTC. Its protein product is CASSPRTGGYGYTF.

The chain links TRBV4-3 to TRBJ1-2; possibly TRBD1 for D (5 bases). Looked up from germline, CDR1 is LGHNA and CDR2 is YSLEER. V was cut by 3 bases and J by 5 bases, with 10 bases left in between. This CDR3 has 13 residues. CDR3: CASSQGPGYGYTF. For the CDR3, the DNA is TGCGCCAGCAGCCAGGGGCCCGGGTATGGCTACACCTTC.

The CDR3 region is CASTLKQGAEQFF. DNA for the CDR3: TGTGCCAGCACCCTAAAACAGGGGGCTGAGCAGTTCTTC. V gene TRBV27 combines with J gene TRBJ2-1; 9 positions match TRBD1. Germline V lookup: CDR1 MNHEY, CDR2 SMNVEV (reference sequence). The V gene end was trimmed by 7 bases and the J gene end by 9 bases; junction bases not matched to a gene: 7. CDR3 length: 13 residues.

CDR3 bases: TGTGCCAGCAACAGGGGGGCTATCCACGATGAGCAGTTCTTC. As protein: CASNRGAIHDEQFF. The chain combines TRBV5-5 with TRBJ2-1; 8 bases are shared with TRBD1. The V gene end was trimmed by 6 bases and the J gene end by 8 bases; junction bases not matched to a gene: 10. The V gene's germline CDR1 is SGHKS and CDR2 YYEKEE (reference sequence). The CDR3 has 14 amino acids. Drawing the rest from reference TRBV5-5 and TRBJ2-1, the complete variable domain is DAGVTQSPTHLIKTRGQQVTLRCSPISGHKSVSWYQQVLGQGPQFIFQYYEKEERGRGNFPDRFSARQFPNYSSELNVNALLLGDSALYLCASNRGAIHDEQFFGPGTRLTVL.

The rearrangement uses TRBV12-3 or TRBV12-4 and TRBJ1-1; D remains unclear. The CDR3 has 13 amino acids. The V gene lost 3 bases and the J gene lost 10 bases, with 15 bases spanning the gap. This chain's CDR3 is CASSFRREGRAFF. The CDR3 region has the DNA TGTGCCAGCAGTTTCCGGAGAGAAGGTCGAGCTTTCTTT.

This rearrangement joins TRBV24-1 to TRBJ1-5; D remains unclear. Trimming removed 5 bases from V and 0 bases from J, with 7 bases in between. This CDR3 comprises 14 residues. From germline, CDR1 is KGHDR and CDR2 SFDVKD. Here the CDR3 DNA reads TGTGCCACCAGTGGTCGGGATAGCAATCAGCCCCAGCATTTT. It yields the protein CATSGRDSNQPQHF.

This clone was seen a handful of times. The chain is built from TRBV29-1 and TRBJ2-1; 7 nucleotides line up with TRBD2. V lost 4 bases, J lost 9 bases, and 9 bases stayed unmatched. The CDR3 is 13 residues long. Germline CDR1 is SQVTM and CDR2 is ANQGSEA. The DNA of the CDR3 is TGCAGCGTTGTGGGCGGGAGACTCAGTGAGCAGTTCTTC. It specifies CSVVGGRLSEQFF.

The CDR3 bases are TGTGCCAGCAGCCCAGGGTACGGGGGGCCTGGCACAGATACGCAGTATTTT. Protein product: CASSPGYGGPGTDTQYF. The chain carries TRBV9 and TRBJ2-3; weak D call: TRBD2 (7 bases). The CDR3 loop spans 17 amino acids. Trimming removed 4 bases at V and 1 base at J, with 19 bases between. Germline loops: CDR1 SGDLS, CDR2 YYNGEE.

A few counts support this clone. The CDR3 nucleotides are TGTGCCATCAGTGTTCGGGGAAACACCATATATTTT. Translated, it gives CAISVRGNTIYF. The chain joins TRBV10-3 to TRBJ1-3; D not certain. CDR1 and CDR2 (germline): ENHRY, SYGVKD. V was clipped by 4 bases and J by 4 bases, with 5 bases between them. The CDR3 runs to 12 residues.

This clone is a singleton in its sample. V usage is TRBV25-1 and J usage is TRBJ2-1, with D possibly TRBD1 on 5 matching bases. Germline V gene lookup returns CDR1 MGHDK and CDR2 SYGVNS. V lost 5 bases to trimming and J lost 7 bases, with 27 bases between them. The CDR3 is 18 residues long. DNA for the CDR3: TGTGCCAGCAGTCCCCTGGGTGATTTGTGGGGCGCCGGGAATGAGCAGTTCTTC. Protein: CASSPLGDLWGAGNEQFF. The whole variable domain, remainder taken from reference TRBV25-1 and TRBJ2-1, is EADIYQTPRYLVIGTGKKITLECSQTMGHDKMYWYQQDPGMELHLIHYSYGVNSTEKGDLSSESTVSRIRTEHFPLTLESARPSHTSQYLCASSPLGDLWGAGNEQFFGPGTRLTVL.

This chain joins TRBV6-5 and TRBJ2-7; possibly TRBD1 for D (6 bases). Germline V CDR1 and CDR2: MNHEY, SVGAGI. This CDR3 region has 11 residues. Deletions cut 8 bases from V and 11 bases from J, with 16 bases between. CDR3 DNA sequence: TGTGCCAGCGGACCCTCGGGACACAAGTACTTC. This sequence encodes CASGPSGHKYF.

The gene calls are TRBV5-1 and TRBJ2-5, with D perhaps TRBD2 (6 bases). V gave up 4 bases and J gave up 5 bases, with 15 bases separating them. CDR1 SGHRS and CDR2 YFSETQ come from the germline V gene. There are 14 residues in the CDR3. In nucleotides, the CDR3 is TGCGCCAGCAGCGCGGACGGGGGAAGGGAGACCCAGTACTTC. As protein: CASSADGGRETQYF.

This chain uses TRBV6-5 with TRBJ2-7; TRBD1 agrees at 9 bases. Germline lookup yields CDR1 MNHEY and CDR2 SVGAGI. The CDR3 runs 14 residues. V lost 7 bases and J lost 3; bases outside the gene matches: 7. The CDR3 loop is CASKPGQGFYEQYF. The CDR3, as DNA: TGTGCCAGCAAACCGGGACAGGGCTTCTACGAGCAGTACTTC.

This clone appeared once. The chain is built from TRBV2 and TRBJ1-5; possibly TRBD1 for D (5 bases). CDR3 length equals 15 residues. CDR1 is SNHLY, CDR2 FYNNEI, per germline. Between the trimmed V and J ends, which lost 4 bases and 4 bases, there was a span of 14 bases. The CDR3 sequence: CASSVLGQGNQPQHF. The CDR3 DNA reads TGTGCCAGCAGTGTTTTGGGCCAGGGAAATCAGCCCCAGCATTTT. Full variable domain (rest looked up from reference TRBV2 and TRBJ1-5): EPEVTQTPSHQVTQMGQEVILRCVPISNHLYFYWYRQILGQKVEFLVSFYNNEISEKSEIFDDQFSVERPDGSNFTLKIRSTKLEDSAMYFCASSVLGQGNQPQHFGDGTRLSIL.

For the CDR3, the DNA is TGTGCCAGCTCCCCGTATAATTCACCCCTCCACTTT. It encodes CASSPYNSPLHF. The chain combines TRBV18 with TRBJ1-6; D not certain. CDR3 length: 12 residues. Germline-derived CDR1 and CDR2 are KGHSH and LQKENI. Trimming removed 6 bases from V and 4 bases from J, with 4 bases in between. Supplemented by reference TRBV18 and TRBJ1-6, the full variable domain reads NAGVMQNPRHLVRRRGQEARLRCSPMKGHSHVYWYRQLPEEGLKFMVYLQKENIIDESGMPKERFSAEFPKEGPSILRIQQVVRGDSAAYFCASSPYNSPLHFGNGTRLTVT.

On this clone itself: The junction does not match germline at one end; this may be a read error. The chain uses TRBV28 and TRBJ1-2; TRBD1 aligns across 9 bases. This CDR3 contains 19 residues. Germline CDR1 is MDHEN and CDR2 is SYDVKM. In nucleotides, the CDR3 is TGTGCCAGCAGCTTATCCGGGACAGGGATTGCCGGGCCCCACTATGGCTACACCTTC. This translates into CASSLSGTGIAGPHYGYTF.

The V gene is TRBV5-8, the J gene TRBJ2-1; D is unresolved. Trimming took 3 bases from V and 6 from J, leaving 7 bases between them. Per the germline V gene, CDR1 is SGHTS and CDR2 is YDEGEE. This CDR3 is built from 12 residues. CDR3 nucleotides: TGTGCCAGCAGCTGGGCCCTCAATGAGCAGTTCTTC. This encodes CASSWALNEQFF.

The CDR3 DNA is TGTGCCAGCAGTGAATGGGGAGGTCGGTCCGGGGGTTCACCCCTCCACTTT. It specifies CASSEWGGRSGGSPLHF. The chain joins TRBV6-1 to TRBJ1-6; TRBD1 might be the D (5 bases). CDR1 is MNHNS and CDR2 is SASEGT in the germline V gene. Between the trimmed V and J ends, which lost 2 bases and 9 bases, there was a span of 20 bases. This CDR3 is built from 17 residues.

This clone was detected once. V is TRBV11-2 and J is TRBJ2-5; TRBD1 agrees at 9 bases. Germline assignment: CDR1 SGHAT and CDR2 FQNNGV. V was clipped by 5 bases and J by 4 bases; unmatched bases: 11. The CDR3 has 16 amino acids. CDR3 in DNA: TGTGCCAGCAGCCAACCACGGACAGGGGACCCAGAGACCCAGTACTTC. Translating it yields CASSQPRTGDPETQYF.

The V call is TRBV30, the J call TRBJ2-7, with TRBD1 matching 11 bases. Trimming cost V 0 bases and J 3 bases; bases outside gene matches: 4. This CDR3 comprises 15 residues. Germline V CDR1 and CDR2: GTSNPN, SVGIG (reference sequence). CDR3 protein: CAWSVWGQGDYEQYF. CDR3 DNA: TGTGCCTGGAGTGTATGGGGACAGGGGGACTACGAGCAGTACTTC.

V usage is TRBV18 and J usage is TRBJ2-1, with 9 nucleotides matching TRBD2. The CDR3 sequence is 14 residues long. Germline values: CDR1 KGHSH, CDR2 LQKENI. V lost 6 bases, J lost 10 bases, and 10 bases stayed unmatched. The CDR3 loop reads CASSSLAGSGEQFF. The CDR3 nucleotides read TGTGCCAGCTCCTCCCTAGCGGGGTCGGGGGAGCAGTTCTTC. Full variable domain (outside the CDR3, taken from reference TRBV18 and TRBJ2-1): NAGVMQNPRHLVRRRGQEARLRCSPMKGHSHVYWYRQLPEEGLKFMVYLQKENIIDESGMPKERFSAEFPKEGPSILRIQQVVRGDSAAYFCASSSLAGSGEQFFGPGTRLTVL.

The genes are TRBV7-9 and TRBJ1-3; the match to TRBD1 covers 7 bases. CDR1 SEHNR and CDR2 FQNEAQ come from the germline V gene (reference sequence). The CDR3 is made up of 16 amino acids. V shed 4 bases, J shed 2 bases, and the junction held 8 bases outside the gene matches. The CDR3 DNA reads as TGTGCCAGCAGCTCAAGCCCGACAGGGACTGGAAACACCATATATTTT. Encoded protein: CASSSSPTGTGNTIYF.

The V call is TRBV7-2, the J call TRBJ1-1; D unresolved. The V end lost 5 bases, the J end lost 6 bases, and 13 bases lay between the germline ends. CDR3 length: 13 amino acids. Germline V gives CDR1 SGHTA, CDR2 FQGNSA. CDR3 sequence reads: CASSRERRAEAFF. The CDR3, as DNA: TGTGCCAGCAGCCGTGAGCGACGCGCTGAAGCTTTCTTT.